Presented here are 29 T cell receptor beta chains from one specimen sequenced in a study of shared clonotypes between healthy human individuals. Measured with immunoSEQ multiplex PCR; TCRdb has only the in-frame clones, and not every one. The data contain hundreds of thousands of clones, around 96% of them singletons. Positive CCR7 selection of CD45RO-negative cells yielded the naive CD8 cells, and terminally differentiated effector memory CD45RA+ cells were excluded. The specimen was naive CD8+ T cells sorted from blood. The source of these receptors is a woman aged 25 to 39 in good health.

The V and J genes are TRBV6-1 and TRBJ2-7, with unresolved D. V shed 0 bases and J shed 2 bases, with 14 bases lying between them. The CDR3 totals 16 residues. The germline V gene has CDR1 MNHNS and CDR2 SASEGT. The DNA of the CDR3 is TGTGCCAGCAGTGAAGCAATGGCAGGTCCCCCCTACGAGCAGTACTTC. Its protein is CASSEAMAGPPYEQYF.

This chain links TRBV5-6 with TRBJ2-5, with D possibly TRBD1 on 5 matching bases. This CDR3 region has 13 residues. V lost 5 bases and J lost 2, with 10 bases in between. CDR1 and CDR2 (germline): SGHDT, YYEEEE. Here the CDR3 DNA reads TGTGCCAGCAGGAATGACAGACAAGAGACCCAGTACTTC. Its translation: CASRNDRQETQYF.

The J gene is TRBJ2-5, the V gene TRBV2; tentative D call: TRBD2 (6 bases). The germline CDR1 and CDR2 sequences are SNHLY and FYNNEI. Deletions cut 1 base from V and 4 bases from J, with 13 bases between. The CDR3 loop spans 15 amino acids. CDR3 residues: CASSEGVGGRETQYF. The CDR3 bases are TGTGCCAGCAGTGAAGGGGTCGGGGGTCGAGAGACCCAGTACTTC.

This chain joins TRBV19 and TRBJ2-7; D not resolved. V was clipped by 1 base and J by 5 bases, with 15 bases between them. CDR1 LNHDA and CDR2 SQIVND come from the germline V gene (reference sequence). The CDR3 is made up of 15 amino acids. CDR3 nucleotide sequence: TGTGCCAGTAGTATAGGTGCCCTCCAGGCGGACGAGCAGTACTTC. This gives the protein CASSIGALQADEQYF.

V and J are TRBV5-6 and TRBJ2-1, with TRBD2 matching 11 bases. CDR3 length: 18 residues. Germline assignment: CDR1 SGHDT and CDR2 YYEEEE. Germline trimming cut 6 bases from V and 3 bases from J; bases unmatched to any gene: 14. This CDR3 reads CASISMDSGRASYNEQFF. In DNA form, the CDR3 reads TGTGCCAGCATTTCTATGGATAGCGGGAGGGCAAGCTACAATGAGCAGTTCTTC. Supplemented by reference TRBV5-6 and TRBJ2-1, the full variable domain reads DAGVTQSPTHLIKTRGQQVTLRCSPKSGHDTVSWYQQALGQGPQFIFQYYEEEERQRGNFPDRFSGHQFPNYSSELNVNALLLGDSALYLCASISMDSGRASYNEQFFGPGTRLTVL.

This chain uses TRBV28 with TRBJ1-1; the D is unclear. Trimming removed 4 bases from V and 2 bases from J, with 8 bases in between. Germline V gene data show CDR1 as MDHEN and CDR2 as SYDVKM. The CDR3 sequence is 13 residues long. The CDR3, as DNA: TGTGCCAGCAGTTCAGGCCGTAACACTGAAGCTTTCTTT. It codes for CASSSGRNTEAFF.

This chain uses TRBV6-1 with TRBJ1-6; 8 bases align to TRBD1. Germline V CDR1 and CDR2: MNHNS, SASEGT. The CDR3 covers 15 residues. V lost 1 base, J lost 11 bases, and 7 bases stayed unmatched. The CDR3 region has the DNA TGTGCCAGCAGTGAAGGGCTCTCCAGGGGGCCACCCCTCCACTTT. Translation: CASSEGLSRGPPLHF.

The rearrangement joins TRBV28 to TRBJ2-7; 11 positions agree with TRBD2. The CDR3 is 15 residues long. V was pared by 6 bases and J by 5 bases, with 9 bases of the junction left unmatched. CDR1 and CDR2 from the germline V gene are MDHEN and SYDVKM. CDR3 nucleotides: TGTGCCAGCAGCTACCGACTAGCGGGACCTAACGAGCAGTACTTC. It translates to CASSYRLAGPNEQYF.

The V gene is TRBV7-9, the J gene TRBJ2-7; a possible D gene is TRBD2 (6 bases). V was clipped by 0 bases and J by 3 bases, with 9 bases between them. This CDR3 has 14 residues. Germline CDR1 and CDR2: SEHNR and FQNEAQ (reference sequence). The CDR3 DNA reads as TGTGCCAGCAGCTTAGCGGGAGGCGGCTACGAGCAGTACTTC. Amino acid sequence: CASSLAGGGYEQYF.

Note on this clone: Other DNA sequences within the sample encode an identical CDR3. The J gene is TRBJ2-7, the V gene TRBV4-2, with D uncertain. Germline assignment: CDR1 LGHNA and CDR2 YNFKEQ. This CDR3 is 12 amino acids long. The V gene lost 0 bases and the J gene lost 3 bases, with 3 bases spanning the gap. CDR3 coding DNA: TGTGCCAGCAGCCAAGACAGCTACGAGCAGTACTTC. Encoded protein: CASSQDSYEQYF.

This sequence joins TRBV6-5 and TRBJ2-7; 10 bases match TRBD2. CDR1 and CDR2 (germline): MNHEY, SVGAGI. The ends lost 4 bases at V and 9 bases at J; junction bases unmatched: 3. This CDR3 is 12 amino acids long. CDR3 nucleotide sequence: TGTGCCAGCAGTTTAACTAGCGGGGCGCAGTACTTC. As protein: CASSLTSGAQYF.

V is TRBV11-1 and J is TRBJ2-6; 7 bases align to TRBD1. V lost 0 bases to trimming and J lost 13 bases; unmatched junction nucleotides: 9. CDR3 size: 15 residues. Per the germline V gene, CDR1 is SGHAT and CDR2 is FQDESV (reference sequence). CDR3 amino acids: CASSLADRAPWVLTF. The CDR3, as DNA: TGTGCCAGCAGCTTAGCCGACAGGGCGCCTTGGGTCCTGACTTTC. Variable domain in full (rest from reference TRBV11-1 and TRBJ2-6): EAEVAQSPRYKITEKSQAVAFWCDPISGHATLYWYRQILGQGPELLVQFQDESVVDDSQLPKDRFSAERLKGVDSTLKIQPAELGDSAMYLCASSLADRAPWVLTFGAGSRLTVL.

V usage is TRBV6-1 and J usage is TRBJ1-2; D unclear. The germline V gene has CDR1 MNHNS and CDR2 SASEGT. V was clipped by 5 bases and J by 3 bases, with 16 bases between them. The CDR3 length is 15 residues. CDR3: CASSPHLDGYYGYTF. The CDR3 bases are TGTGCCAGCAGTCCCCATCTTGACGGATACTATGGCTACACCTTC.

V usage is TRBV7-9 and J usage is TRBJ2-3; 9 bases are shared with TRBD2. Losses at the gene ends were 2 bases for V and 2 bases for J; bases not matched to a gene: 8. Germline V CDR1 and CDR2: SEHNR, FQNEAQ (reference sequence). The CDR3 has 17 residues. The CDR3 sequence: CASSLSPLAGTTDTQYF. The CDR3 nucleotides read TGTGCCAGCAGCTTATCCCCACTAGCGGGCACCACAGATACGCAGTATTTT.

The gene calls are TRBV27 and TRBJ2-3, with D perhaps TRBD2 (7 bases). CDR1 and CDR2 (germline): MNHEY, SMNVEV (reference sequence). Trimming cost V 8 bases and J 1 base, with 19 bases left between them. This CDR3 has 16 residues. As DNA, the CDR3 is TGTGCCAGCCAAGCCTTAGGGGGAGGGGGCACAGATACGCAGTATTTT. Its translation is CASQALGGGGTDTQYF.

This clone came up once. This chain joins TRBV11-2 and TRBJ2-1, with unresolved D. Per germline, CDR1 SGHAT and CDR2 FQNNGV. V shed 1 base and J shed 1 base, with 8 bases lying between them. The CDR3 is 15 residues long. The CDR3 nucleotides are TGTGCCAGCAGCTTAGTAGCTAGTTCCTACAATGAGCAGTTCTTC. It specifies CASSLVASSYNEQFF.

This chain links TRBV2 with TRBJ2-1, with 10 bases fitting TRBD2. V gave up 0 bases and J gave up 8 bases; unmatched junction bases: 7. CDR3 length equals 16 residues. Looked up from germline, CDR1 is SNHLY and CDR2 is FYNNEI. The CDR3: CASSEAGLAGDYEQFF. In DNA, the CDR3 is TGTGCCAGCAGTGAAGCTGGTCTAGCGGGAGACTATGAGCAGTTCTTC.

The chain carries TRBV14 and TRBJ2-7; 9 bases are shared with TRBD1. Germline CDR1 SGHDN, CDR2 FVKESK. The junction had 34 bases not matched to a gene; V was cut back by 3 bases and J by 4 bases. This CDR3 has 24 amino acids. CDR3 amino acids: CASSHVPGQGNAGRVGHQVYEQYF. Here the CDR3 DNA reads TGTGCCAGCAGCCACGTACCGGGACAGGGAAATGCAGGTCGGGTCGGACATCAGGTTTACGAGCAGTACTTC.

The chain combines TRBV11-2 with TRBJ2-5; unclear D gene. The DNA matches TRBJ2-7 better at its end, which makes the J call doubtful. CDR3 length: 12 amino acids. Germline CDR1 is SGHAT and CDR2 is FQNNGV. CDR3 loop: CASSARGYEQYF. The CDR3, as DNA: TGTGCCAGCAGCGCCCGAGGCTACGAGCAGTACTTC.

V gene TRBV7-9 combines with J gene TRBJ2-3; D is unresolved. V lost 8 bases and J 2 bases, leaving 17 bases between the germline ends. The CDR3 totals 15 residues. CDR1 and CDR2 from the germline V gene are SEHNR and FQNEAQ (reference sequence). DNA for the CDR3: TGTGCCAGCTCTCGCGTAGATCCGGTCACAGATACGCAGTATTTT. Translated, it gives CASSRVDPVTDTQYF.

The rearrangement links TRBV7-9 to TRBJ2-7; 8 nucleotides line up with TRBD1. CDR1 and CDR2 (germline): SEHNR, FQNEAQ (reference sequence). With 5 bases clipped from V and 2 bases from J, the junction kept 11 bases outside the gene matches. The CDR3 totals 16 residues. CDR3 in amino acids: CASSPLPGQVTYEQYF. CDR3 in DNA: TGTGCCAGCAGCCCTCTTCCGGGACAGGTAACCTACGAGCAGTACTTC.

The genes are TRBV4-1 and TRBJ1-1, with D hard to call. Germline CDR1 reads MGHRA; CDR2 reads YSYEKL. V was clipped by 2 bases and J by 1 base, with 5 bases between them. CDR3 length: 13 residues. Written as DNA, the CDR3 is TGCGCCAGCAGCCAAAAGTCGAACACTGAAGCTTTCTTT. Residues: CASSQKSNTEAFF.

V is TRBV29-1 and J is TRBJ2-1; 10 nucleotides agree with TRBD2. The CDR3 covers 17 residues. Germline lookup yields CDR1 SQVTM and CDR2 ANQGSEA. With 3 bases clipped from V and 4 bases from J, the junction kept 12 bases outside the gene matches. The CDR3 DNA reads TGCAGCGTTGAGGGCATAGCGGGAGGCTCCTTATACAATGAGCAGTTCTTC. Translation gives CSVEGIAGGSLYNEQFF.

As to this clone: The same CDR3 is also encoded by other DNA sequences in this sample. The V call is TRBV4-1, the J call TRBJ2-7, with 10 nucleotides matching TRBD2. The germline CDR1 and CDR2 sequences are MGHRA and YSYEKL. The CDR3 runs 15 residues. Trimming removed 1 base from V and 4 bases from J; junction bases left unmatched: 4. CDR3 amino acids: CASSQVPSGSYEQYF. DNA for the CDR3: TGCGCCAGCAGCCAAGTGCCTAGCGGGAGTTACGAGCAGTACTTC.

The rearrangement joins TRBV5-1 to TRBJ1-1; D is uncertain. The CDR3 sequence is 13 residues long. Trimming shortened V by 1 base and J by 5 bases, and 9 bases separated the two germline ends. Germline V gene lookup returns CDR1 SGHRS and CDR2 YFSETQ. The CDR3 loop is CASSLHGGTEAFF. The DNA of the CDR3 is TGCGCCAGCAGCTTGCACGGTGGAACTGAAGCTTTCTTT.

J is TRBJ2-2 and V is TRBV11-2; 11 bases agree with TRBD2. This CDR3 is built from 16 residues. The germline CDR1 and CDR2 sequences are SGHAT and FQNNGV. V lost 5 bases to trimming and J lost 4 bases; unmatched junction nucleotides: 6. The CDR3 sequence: CASSRDSGRGTGELFF. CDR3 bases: TGTGCCAGCAGCCGAGATAGCGGGAGGGGCACCGGGGAGCTGTTTTTT.

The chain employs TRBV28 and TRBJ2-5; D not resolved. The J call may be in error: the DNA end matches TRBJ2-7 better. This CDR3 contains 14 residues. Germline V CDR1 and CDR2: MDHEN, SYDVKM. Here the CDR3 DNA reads TGTGCCATTTCGCCAGGTTCGGCCTCCTACGAGCAGTACTTC. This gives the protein CAISPGSASYEQYF.

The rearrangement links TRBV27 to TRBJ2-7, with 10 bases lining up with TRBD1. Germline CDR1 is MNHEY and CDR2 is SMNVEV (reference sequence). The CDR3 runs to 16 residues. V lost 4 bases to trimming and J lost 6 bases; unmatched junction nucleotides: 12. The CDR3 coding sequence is TGTGCCAGCAGTTCGCCTGGAGGGACAGGGGTCCTCGAGCAGTACTTC. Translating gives CASSSPGGTGVLEQYF.

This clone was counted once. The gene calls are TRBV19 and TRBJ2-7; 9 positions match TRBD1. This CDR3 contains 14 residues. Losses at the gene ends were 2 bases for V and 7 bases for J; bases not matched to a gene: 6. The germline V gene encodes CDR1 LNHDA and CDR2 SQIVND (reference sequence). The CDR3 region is CASSITGTGMEQYF. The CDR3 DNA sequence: TGTGCCAGTAGTATAACCGGGACAGGGATGGAGCAGTACTTC.